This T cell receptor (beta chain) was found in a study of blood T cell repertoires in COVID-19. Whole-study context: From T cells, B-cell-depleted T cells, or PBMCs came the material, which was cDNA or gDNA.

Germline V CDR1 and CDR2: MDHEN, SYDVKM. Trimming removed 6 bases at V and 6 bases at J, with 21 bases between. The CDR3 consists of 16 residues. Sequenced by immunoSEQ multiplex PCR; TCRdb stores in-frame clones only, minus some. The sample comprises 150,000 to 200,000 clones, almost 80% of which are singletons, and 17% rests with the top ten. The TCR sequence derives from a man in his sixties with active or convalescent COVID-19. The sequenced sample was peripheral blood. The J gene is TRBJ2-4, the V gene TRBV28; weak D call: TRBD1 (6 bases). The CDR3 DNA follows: TGTGCCAGCAGCCCGAGGGCCCGGGACATAGGAAACATTCAGTACTTC. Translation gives CASSPRARDIGNIQYF.